The 16 T cell receptor beta chains listed next were all sequenced from one sample in a study of T cell responses to AZD1222 COVID-19 vaccine. Method: immunoSEQ multiplex PCR; TCRdb's copy keeps in-frame clones and lacks some. This table holds some 150,000 clones, around nine tenths found once. Sample: peripheral blood, taken on day 0 of MenACWY control vaccination. The receptors originated from an adult in good health.

This clone was seen just once. The genes are TRBV4-1 and TRBJ1-1; no firm D call. The V and J ends lost 4 bases and 7 bases respectively, with 19 bases between them. Germline assignment: CDR1 MGHRA and CDR2 YSYEKL. The CDR3 length is 15 residues. As DNA, the CDR3 is TGCGCCAGCAGCCCTCGTCCCGGGGTAGTTGATGAAGCTTTCTTT. Residues: CASSPRPGVVDEAFF.

For the CDR3, the DNA is TGCGCCAGCAGCTTGGACCCTAACAAAGAGACCCAGTACTTC. Protein sequence: CASSLDPNKETQYF. The chain is built from TRBV5-1 and TRBJ2-5, with D unclear. Germline lookup yields CDR1 SGHRS and CDR2 YFSETQ. The germline V and J ends were trimmed by 0 bases and 3 bases, with 9 bases remaining between them. The length of the CDR3 is 14 residues.

This chain links TRBV6-2 or TRBV6-3 with TRBJ2-1; 7 bases agree with TRBD2. The germline CDR1 and CDR2 sequences are MNHEY and SVGEGT. The trim removed 5 bases at V and 9 bases at J, leaving 4 bases unmatched. The CDR3 totals 12 residues. CDR3 residues: CASSPSGIEQFF. The CDR3 DNA reads TGTGCCAGCAGTCCAAGCGGGATTGAGCAGTTCTTC.

V usage is TRBV20-1 and J usage is TRBJ1-1; 7 bases are shared with TRBD1. Germline V lookup: CDR1 DFQATT, CDR2 SNEGSKA (reference sequence). The CDR3 extends over 12 amino acids. V was pared by 6 bases and J by 4 bases, with 5 bases of the junction left unmatched. In DNA form, the CDR3 reads TGCAGTGCCAGTGACAGGGTCACTGAAGCTTTCTTT. Residues: CSASDRVTEAFF.

The chain is built from TRBV6-5 and TRBJ2-7; 7 bases agree with TRBD1. V gave up 5 bases and J gave up 1 base; unmatched junction bases: 5. CDR1 MNHEY and CDR2 SVGAGI come from the germline V gene. There are 14 residues in the CDR3. As DNA, the CDR3 is TGTGCCAGCAGTCTACCGGGACAGTCCTACGAGCAGTACTTC. Its translation is CASSLPGQSYEQYF.

This chain connects TRBV9 to TRBJ2-5; D might be TRBD2 (5 bases). Per the germline V gene, CDR1 is SGDLS and CDR2 is YYNGEE. This CDR3 is 16 amino acids long. Trimming took off 0 bases at V and 5 bases at J, with 17 bases between the two ends. CDR3 sequence: CASSVDNSATGETQYF. As DNA, the CDR3 is TGTGCCAGCAGCGTAGATAATAGCGCCACGGGTGAGACCCAGTACTTC.

The chain recombines TRBV10-3 with TRBJ2-1; 9 bases are shared with TRBD2. The CDR3 contains 16 residues. Germline V gives CDR1 ENHRY, CDR2 SYGVKD. The V gene end was trimmed by 2 bases and the J gene end by 4 bases; junction bases not matched to a gene: 6. The CDR3 DNA sequence: TGTGCCATCAGTGAGGAGCGGGAGGCACCATACAATGAGCAGTTCTTC. The encoded protein is CAISEEREAPYNEQFF.

The CDR3 nucleotides read TGTGCCAGCAGCTTGATTGGGACAGGGAACGGCGAGCAGTACTTC. Its translation: CASSLIGTGNGEQYF. This chain links TRBV5-4 with TRBJ2-7, with 9 nucleotides matching TRBD1. V lost 1 base, J lost 6 bases, and 8 bases stayed unmatched. CDR3 length: 15 residues. Germline CDR1 is SGHNT and CDR2 is YYREEE (reference sequence).

CDR3 in amino acids: CASSLEILTGELFF. The CDR3 DNA reads TGTGCCAGCAGCTTAGAAATACTCACCGGGGAGCTGTTTTTT. The genes are TRBV7-8 and TRBJ2-2, with unresolved D. The CDR3 spans 14 residues. V lost 1 base and J 4 bases, leaving 7 bases between the germline ends. Germline CDR1 reads SGHVS; CDR2 reads FQNEAQ.

The J gene is TRBJ1-6, the V gene TRBV5-1; possibly TRBD1 for D (6 bases). Germline V gives CDR1 SGHRS, CDR2 YFSETQ. The CDR3 consists of 15 residues. V was trimmed by 4 bases and J by 7 bases, leaving 15 bases between them. CDR3 sequence (DNA): TGCGCCAGCAGCCAACGGACAGAGAAGAATTCACCCCTCCACTTT. Its translation: CASSQRTEKNSPLHF.

V gene TRBV6-4 combines with J gene TRBJ2-1; TRBD2 agrees at 11 bases. Germline trimming cut 0 bases from V and 5 bases from J; bases unmatched to any gene: 3. The CDR3 covers 16 residues. The germline CDR1 and CDR2 sequences are MRHNA and SNTAGT. Here the CDR3 DNA reads TGTGCCAGCAGTGACTCGACTAGCGGGGATCACAATGAGCAGTTCTTC. Protein: CASSDSTSGDHNEQFF.

The chain is built from TRBV6-5 and TRBJ1-4; no reliable D call. From germline, CDR1 is MNHEY and CDR2 SVGAGI. Trimming cost V 5 bases and J 8 bases, with 6 bases left between them. The CDR3 sequence is 11 residues long. The CDR3 nucleotides read TGTGCCAGCAGTCCCCTAGAAAAACTGTTTTTT. This gives the protein CASSPLEKLFF.

The chain combines TRBV30 with TRBJ1-4; a weak D match, TRBD1 (6 bases). The germline V gene has CDR1 GTSNPN and CDR2 SVGIG (reference sequence). The CDR3 contains 11 residues. V lost 3 bases, J lost 8 bases, and 7 bases lay in between. DNA for the CDR3: TGTGCCTGGAGCAGGGGAGAAAAACTGTTTTTT. Translated: CAWSRGEKLFF.

The chain carries TRBV18 and TRBJ1-1, with D maybe TRBD1 (6 bases). Germline V gene data show CDR1 as KGHSH and CDR2 as LQKENI. The V and J ends lost 3 bases and 1 base respectively, with 15 bases between them. The CDR3 is 16 amino acids. Written as DNA, the CDR3 is TGTGCCAGCTCACCTAGAGGACAGATCTGGAACACTGAAGCTTTCTTT. Protein sequence: CASSPRGQIWNTEAFF.

This clone was counted between two and nine times. V gene TRBV7-6 combines with J gene TRBJ1-2; the D is unclear. V was trimmed by 1 base and J by 0 bases, leaving 9 bases between them. Per the germline V gene, CDR1 is SGHVS and CDR2 is FNYEAQ. The CDR3 length is 15 residues. The DNA for the CDR3 is TGTGCCAGCAGCTTAGGACCGCACTCTAACTATGGCTACACCTTC. Protein sequence: CASSLGPHSNYGYTF.

The V call is TRBV28, the J call TRBJ1-4, with D perhaps matching TRBD1 (6 bases). With 4 bases removed from V and 8 bases from J, the gap between germline ends came to 17 bases. Germline V gives CDR1 MDHEN, CDR2 SYDVKM. This CDR3 has 15 residues. The CDR3 nucleotides read TGTGCCAGCAGTTCCCCCCGGGACATCAAGGAAAAACTGTTTTTT. Translated: CASSSPRDIKEKLFF.